This T cell receptor (beta chain) was identified during a study of T cell changes during pregnancy in multiple sclerosis. CDR1 is SGHAT, CDR2 FQNNGV, per germline. The trim removed 2 bases at V and 2 bases at J, leaving 6 bases unmatched. CDR3 length: 16 residues. Sequencing was performed with immunoSEQ multiplex PCR; in TCRdb, only in-frame clones are kept and a portion is missing. The sample lists 74,000 or so clones, more than 90% occurring once. The source of this sequence is a female donor with multiple sclerosis, enrolled in a pregnancy study. The sample here was CD4+ T cells from peripheral blood mononuclear cells, taken before pregnancy. The chain recombines TRBV11-2 with TRBJ2-3; 8 bases are shared with TRBD2. CDR3 sequence (DNA): TGTGCCAGCAGCTTACTACCAGCGGGGGCCACAGATACGCAGTATTTT. Protein product: CASSLLPAGATDTQYF.